These T cell receptor beta chains were read from a single sample in a study of blood T cell repertoires in COVID-19. Data came from immunoSEQ multiplex PCR; TCRdb stores just in-frame clones and leaves some out. The data show 90,000 to 120,000 clones, about four fifths seen once. The material sequenced was peripheral blood. All receptors come from a man aged 55 to 70 with acute or convalescent COVID-19. CDR3s include the opening cysteine and the closing phenylalanine or tryptophan. A D gene is named only where the DNA matches it firmly. Expanded clones are given a class, and other clones once, few, many or no size at all.

.	TRBV5-1	once	TRBJ1-1	TGCGCCAGCAGTGTATTACCACGACAGAACACTGAAGCTTTCTTT	CASSVLPRQNTEAFF
.	TRBV18	.	TRBJ1-5	TGTGCCAGCTCACCACGGAAGGGGAATCAGCCCCAGCATTTT	CASSPRKGNQPQHF
TRBD2	TRBV2	.	TRBJ2-3	TGTGCCAGCAGTGAGGGGGGGTGGGATACGCAGTATTTT	CASSEGGWDTQYF
TRBD2	TRBV9	once	TRBJ2-3	TGTGCCAGCAGCGTCCGGACTAGCGGGGATACGCAGTATTTT	CASSVRTSGDTQYF
TRBD1	TRBV7-2	.	TRBJ1-5	TGTGCCAGCAGCGCACCCAAGGGGGCGCGTGGCAATCAGCCCCAGCATTTT	CASSAPKGARGNQPQHF
TRBD1	TRBV27	.	TRBJ1-5	TGTGCCAGCAGTAGGGGACAGGCGGATCAGCCCCAGCATTTT	CASSRGQADQPQHF
.	TRBV20-1	few	TRBJ1-1	TGCAGTGCCAGGGGAGCTTTCTTT	CSARGAFF
TRBD2	TRBV28	.	TRBJ2-1	TGTGCCAGCAGCAACGGAAAACTAGCGGGGGCCGGCAATGAGCAGTTCTTC	CASSNGKLAGAGNEQFF
.	TRBV2	.	TRBJ2-3	TGTGCCAGCAGTCTATCACCCGAAGATACGCAGTATTTT	CASSLSPEDTQYF
TRBD1	TRBV5-1	.	TRBJ1-1	TGCGCCAGCAGCATAGAGACAGGGAGGAACACTGAAGCTTTCTTT	CASSIETGRNTEAFF
.	TRBV11-2	.	TRBJ2-1	TGTGCCAGCAGCTCATGGACTACCTCCTACAATGAGCAGTTCTTC	CASSSWTTSYNEQFF
TRBD1	TRBV19	.	TRBJ2-1	TGTGCCAGTCAATTGACAGGGAGCTCCTACAATGAGCAGTTCTTC	CASQLTGSSYNEQFF
.	TRBV18	.	TRBJ1-3	TGTGCCAGCTCACCCATCAACTCTGGAAACACCATATATTTT	CASSPINSGNTIYF
TRBD1	TRBV28	.	TRBJ1-1	TGTGCCAGCAGCAGACAGGGGGGGACTGAAGCTTTCTTT	CASSRQGGTEAFF
TRBD1	TRBV5-1	.	TRBJ2-2	TGCGCCAGCAGCTTCGGACAGGGGGCTTCCGGGGAGCTGTTTTTT	CASSFGQGASGELFF
.	TRBV24-1	.	TRBJ2-5	TGTGCCACCAGTGATTTCGGCCTAGGAGGGGAGACCCAGTACTTC	CATSDFGLGGETQYF
TRBD2	TRBV5-1	.	TRBJ2-1	TGCGCCAGCAGCTTTCGGGTAGCGGGTCAGACCTACAATGAGCAGTTCTTC	CASSFRVAGQTYNEQFF
.	TRBV24-1	.	TRBJ2-1	TGTGCCACCAGTGCGAGGAGGGCCAGTGGGATAGGCTCCTACAATGAGCAGTTCTTC	CATSARRASGIGSYNEQFF
.	TRBV24-1	.	TRBJ1-5	TGTGCCACCAGTGATCGGACAGTTAATCAGCCCCAGCATTTT	CATSDRTVNQPQHF
.	TRBV12-2	.	TRBJ2-5	TGTGCAAGTCGCTTAATAAGGGGAGGAGAGACCCAGTACTTC	CASRLIRGGETQYF
TRBD1	TRBV18	.	TRBJ1-1	TGTGCCAGCTCACCAGGGGTAGGGGGCGTGAACACTGAAGCTTTCTTT	CASSPGVGGVNTEAFF
TRBD1	TRBV10-1	.	TRBJ1-4	TGCGCCAGCAGTAATACAGGGGACCCTGCAACTAATGAAAAACTGTTTTTT	CASSNTGDPATNEKLFF
TRBD2	TRBV9	.	TRBJ2-2	TGTGCCAGCAGCGTAGCCGGGAGGGTCGACACCGGGGAGCTGTTTTTT	CASSVAGRVDTGELFF
TRBD1	TRBV6-1	.	TRBJ1-2	TGTGCCAGCAGTGAAGGGGTCGGGACAGGGAGGAATGGCTACACCTTC	CASSEGVGTGRNGYTF
TRBD1	TRBV6-5	.	TRBJ1-4	TGTGCCAGCAGTTTGGGACAGGGACCAACTAATGAAAAACTGTTTTTT	CASSLGQGPTNEKLFF
.	TRBV3-1/TRBV3-2	.	TRBJ1-1	TGTGCCAGCAGCCCTGATCGGTCTAAAGTGAACACTGAAGCTTTCTTT	CASSPDRSKVNTEAFF
TRBD2	TRBV10-3	.	TRBJ2-1	TGTGCCATCAACAAGCGGGAGACCCCCAATGAGCAGTTCTTC	CAINKRETPNEQFF
.	TRBV19	.	TRBJ2-3	TGTGCCAGTAGTTCGGGGAGCGGCTCCAGCACAGATACGCAGTATTTT	CASSSGSGSSTDTQYF
TRBD1	TRBV18	few	TRBJ1-2	TGTGCCAGCTCACCAACTCAACAGGGGAAGGGGCAAGGCTACACCTTC	CASSPTQQGKGQGYTF
.	TRBV28	.	TRBJ2-7	TGTGCCAGCAGTTTCGATAGAGGGCCTTACGAGCAGTACTTC	CASSFDRGPYEQYF
.	TRBV19	.	TRBJ1-2	TGTGCCAGCTCGGACAGATCCTATGGCTACACCTTC	CASSDRSYGYTF
.	TRBV28	.	TRBJ1-1	TGTGCCAGCAGTTTTTCGGAGGGGGGGAGAAACACTGAAGCTTTCTTT	CASSFSEGGRNTEAFF
TRBD2	TRBV5-1	.	TRBJ2-3	TGCGCCAGCAGCTTGGTCCCTAGCGGGACAACGGCAGATACGCAGTATTTT	CASSLVPSGTTADTQYF
.	TRBV11-2	once	TRBJ1-2	TGTGCCAGCAGCCCATCGACGAGGGTCGGGGGCTACACCTTC	CASSPSTRVGGYTF
TRBD2	TRBV27	.	TRBJ2-7	TGTGCCAGCAGTTTGCACCGACCGGGGACTAGCGGTACCTACGAGCAGTACTTC	CASSLHRPGTSGTYEQYF
.	TRBV5-1	.	TRBJ1-2	TGCGCCAGCAGCCCGGGGGTTAACTATGGCTACACCTTC	CASSPGVNYGYTF